This T cell receptor beta chain was recorded in a study of identical twins. Study results and limitations: Analyses based on zero insertions could be partly confounded by invariant MAIT and iNKT cells. Compared with models, monozygotic twins showed more out-of-frame TCR alpha sharing.

A single record per CDR3 protein comes from TCRdb applying MiXCR to the 5' RACE reads. The sample includes around 530,000 distinct CDR3 sequences, roughly 15% seen only once; the top ten take 0.44%. All donors were healthy, and all were Caucasian. In its sample, this clonotype was seen a few times. Its cognate antigen is unknown. Germline V lookup: CDR1 SQVTM, CDR2 ANQGSEA. Trimming cost V 5 bases and J 0 bases, with 13 bases left between them. The CDR3 totals 15 residues. These data were likewise used in another study, on yellow fever vaccine responses in identical twins. As reported in that work: Reportedly, the T cell response mounted by twins to vaccine seemed partly convergent, partly personalized.

Sequencing input: CD4+ T cells sorted from blood. The V and J genes are TRBV29-1 and TRBJ2-2, with D perhaps matching TRBD1 (7 bases). This receptor was identified in a woman aged 18-30 years in good health. The CDR3 here is CSVKGGQTNTGELFF. CDR3 nucleotides: TGCAGCGTTAAGGGGGGACAGACGAACACCGGGGAGCTGTTTTTT.